This T cell receptor beta chain was recorded in a study of OX40 agonist ivuxolimab in advanced cancers. Assay: immunoSEQ multiplex PCR; the TCRdb copy retains only in-frame clones and omits some. The sample has 65,000 to 90,000 clones, more than 85% seen once; the top ten hold under 10%. V lost 5 bases and J 2 bases, leaving 10 bases between the germline ends. Per germline, CDR1 PRHDT and CDR2 FYEKMQ (reference sequence). The CDR3 extends over 13 amino acids. The chain uses TRBV13 and TRBJ2-7, with a possible D match to TRBD1 (5 bases). Source: CD4+ or CD8+ T cells sorted from blood, taken in a trial of the OX40 agonist ivuxolimab. This TCR came from an adult with an advanced solid tumor such as melanoma, head and neck, liver or kidney cancer. The CDR3 sequence is CASSQGIAYEQYF. CDR3 nucleotide sequence: TGTGCCAGCAGCCAGGGTATTGCCTACGAGCAGTACTTC. Using reference TRBV13 and TRBJ2-7 for the parts outside the CDR3, the full variable domain is AAGVIQSPRHLIKEKRETATLKCYPIPRHDTVYWYQQGPGQDPQFLISFYEKMQSDKGSIPDRFSAQQFSDYHSELNMSSLELGDSALYFCASSQGIAYEQYFGPGTRLTVT.